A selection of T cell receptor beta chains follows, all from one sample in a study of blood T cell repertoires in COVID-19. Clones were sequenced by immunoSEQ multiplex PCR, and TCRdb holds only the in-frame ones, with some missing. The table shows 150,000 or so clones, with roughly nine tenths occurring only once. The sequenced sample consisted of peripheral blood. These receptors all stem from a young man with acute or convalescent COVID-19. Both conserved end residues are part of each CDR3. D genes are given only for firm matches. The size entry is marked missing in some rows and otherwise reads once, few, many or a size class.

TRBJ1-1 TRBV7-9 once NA CASSLQENTEAFF TGTGCCAGCAGCTTACAGGAGAACACTGAAGCTTTCTTT
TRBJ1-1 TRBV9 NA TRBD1 CASSEQGVVRGRFEAFF TGTGCCAGCAGCGAGCAGGGGGTCGTCAGGGGGCGATTTGAAGCTTTCTTT
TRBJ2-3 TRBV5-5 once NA CASSLQGRSDTQYF TGTGCCAGCAGCTTACAGGGGAGGTCAGATACGCAGTATTTT
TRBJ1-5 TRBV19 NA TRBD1 CASSNTGGREPQHF TGTGCCAGTAGCAACACAGGGGGGAGGGAGCCCCAGCATTTT
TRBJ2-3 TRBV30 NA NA CAWRFSSSDTQYF TGTGCCTGGAGATTTTCTAGCTCAGATACGCAGTATTTT
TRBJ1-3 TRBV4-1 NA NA CASSQEGQGGNTIYF TGCGCCAGCAGCCAAGAAGGCCAGGGTGGAAACACCATATATTTT
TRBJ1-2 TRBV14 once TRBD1 CASSQDRGLGYTF TGTGCCAGCAGCCAAGACAGGGGGCTTGGCTACACCTTC
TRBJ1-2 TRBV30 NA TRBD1 CAWSAGQGTSYTF TGTGCCTGGAGCGCGGGACAGGGGACTAGTTACACCTTC
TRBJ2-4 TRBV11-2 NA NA CASSPRREENIQYF TGTGCCAGCAGCCCGAGGAGGGAGGAAAACATTCAGTACTTC
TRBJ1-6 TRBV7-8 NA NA CASSLAQVHSPLHF TGTGCCAGCAGCTTAGCTCAGGTCCATTCACCCCTCCACTTT
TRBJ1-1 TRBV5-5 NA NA CASRLGRTDLNTEAFF TGTGCCAGCAGACTGGGGCGGACGGACCTGAACACTGAAGCTTTCTTT
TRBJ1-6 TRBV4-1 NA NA CASSQDVLTAARNSPLHF TGCGCCAGCAGCCAAGATGTATTGACAGCAGCCCGGAATTCACCCCTCCACTTT
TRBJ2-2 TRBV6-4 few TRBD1 CASSPGQGSGELFF TGTGCCAGCAGCCCGGGACAGGGCAGCGGGGAGCTGTTTTTT
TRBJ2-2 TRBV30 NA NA CAWSGTVSGELFF TGTGCCTGGAGTGGGACTGTTTCCGGGGAGCTGTTTTTT
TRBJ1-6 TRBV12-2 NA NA CASRLAQAGRQNSPLHF TGTGCAAGTCGCTTAGCGCAGGCCGGGAGGCAGAATTCACCCCTCCACTTT
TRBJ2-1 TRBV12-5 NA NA CASGLGPQIEQFF TGTGCTAGTGGTTTGGGGCCCCAGATTGAGCAGTTCTTC
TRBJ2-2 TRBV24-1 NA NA CATSDLAGTGELFF TGTGCCACCAGTGATTTGGCAGGAACCGGGGAGCTGTTTTTT
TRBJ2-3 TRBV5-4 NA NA CASSLRGAATDTQYF TGTGCCAGCAGCTTGCGGGGGGCCGCCACAGATACGCAGTATTTT
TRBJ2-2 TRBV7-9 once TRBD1 CASSSQQGRTGELFF TGTGCCAGCAGCTCACAACAGGGGCGGACCGGGGAGCTGTTTTTT
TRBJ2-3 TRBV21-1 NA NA CASSKAKTGVTDTQYF TGTGCCAGCAGCAAAGCGAAGACAGGGGTTACAGATACGCAGTATTTT
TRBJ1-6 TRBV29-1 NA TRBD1 CSVKDRGESPLHF TGCAGCGTCAAGGACAGGGGAGAATCACCCCTCCACTTT
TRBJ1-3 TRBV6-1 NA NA CASSESRGYSGNTIYF TGTGCCAGCAGTGAAAGTAGGGGATACTCTGGAAACACCATATATTTT
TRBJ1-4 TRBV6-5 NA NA CASSSAGATNEKLFF TGTGCCAGCAGCTCGGCGGGGGCAACTAATGAAAAACTGTTTTTT
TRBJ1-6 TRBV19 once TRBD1 CASSIQGAGSGSPLHF TGTGCCAGTAGTATACAGGGGGCAGGGAGTGGTTCACCCCTCCACTTT
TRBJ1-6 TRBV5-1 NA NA CASSRRTDGNSPLHF TGCGCCAGCAGCCGTCGGACAGACGGTAATTCACCCCTCCACTTT
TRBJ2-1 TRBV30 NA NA CAWSWLVRYNEQFF TGTGCCTGGAGTTGGCTAGTGAGGTACAATGAGCAGTTCTTC
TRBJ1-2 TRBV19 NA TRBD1 CASSIWGQGNGYTF TGTGCCAGTAGTATCTGGGGACAGGGAAATGGCTACACCTTC
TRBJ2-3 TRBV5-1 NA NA CASSVTQGYTDTQYF TGCGCCAGCAGCGTGACGCAGGGATACACAGATACGCAGTATTTT
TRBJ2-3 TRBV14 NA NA CASNRGSATDTQYF TGTGCCAGCAATAGGGGATCGGCCACAGATACGCAGTATTTT
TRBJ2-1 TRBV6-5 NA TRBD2 CASSYTSGEDEQFF TGTGCCAGCAGTTACACTAGCGGGGAGGATGAGCAGTTCTTC
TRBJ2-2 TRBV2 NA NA CASSERQGIAGELFF TGTGCCAGCAGTGAGCGGCAGGGAATCGCCGGGGAGCTGTTTTTT
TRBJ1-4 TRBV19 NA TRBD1 CASNVQGATNEKLFF TGTGCCAGTAATGTGCAGGGGGCGACTAATGAAAAACTGTTTTTT
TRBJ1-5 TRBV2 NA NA CARAAEILQPQHF TGTGCCAGGGCAGCGGAGATTCTTCAGCCCCAGCATTTT
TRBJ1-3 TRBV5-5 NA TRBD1 CASSLGGQSSGNTIYF TGTGCCAGCAGCTTGGGGGGACAGTCGTCTGGAAACACCATATATTTT
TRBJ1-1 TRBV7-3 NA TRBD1 CASSLTAGGYGDTEAFF TGTGCCAGCAGCTTAACAGCAGGGGGCTATGGGGACACTGAAGCTTTCTTT